These 22 T cell receptor beta chains originate from one sample sequenced in a study of Ad26.COV2.S vaccination and SARS-CoV-2 variants. Sample treatment: over 15 received Ad26.COV2.S at low or high dose, single or two shots; 5 received placebo; per-sample allocation not given. Each sample was drawn 63 days after the first injection (of vaccine or placebo). Sequencing used immunoSEQ multiplex PCR; TCRdb keeps in-frame clones, though not all of them. The repertoire has 350,000 to 400,000 clones, 89% of them found once; the top ten carry under 2%. This sample comprised peripheral blood, obtained in a trial of Ad26.COV2.S vaccine versus placebo. All receptors come from a person between 18 and 60 years old who received the Ad26.COV2.S COVID-19 vaccine or a placebo.

The genes are TRBV6-1 and TRBJ2-5; 9 positions agree with TRBD2. The trim removed 3 bases at V and 5 bases at J, leaving 7 bases unmatched. The CDR3 is 15 residues long. Looked up from germline, CDR1 is MNHNS and CDR2 is SASEGT. The CDR3 bases are TGTGCCAGCAGTGACGTTAGCGGGGGATCGGAGACCCAGTACTTC. This gives the protein CASSDVSGGSETQYF.

This clone appeared a single time. The chain uses TRBV18 and TRBJ2-7; D remains ambiguous. The CDR3 is 13 residues long. Per germline, CDR1 KGHSH and CDR2 LQKENI. The V end lost 9 bases, the J end lost 3 bases, and 15 bases lay between the germline ends. Written as DNA, the CDR3 is TGTGCCAGTATTACTCGACCCGTCTACGAGCAGTACTTC. This sequence encodes CASITRPVYEQYF.

The chain is built from TRBV6-2 or TRBV6-3 and TRBJ2-2; D is undetermined. This CDR3 has 13 amino acids. Trimming pared 5 bases from V and 4 bases from J, leaving 8 bases between. Germline CDR1 MNHEY, CDR2 SVGEGT. This CDR3 is CASSPTPTGELFF. The CDR3 bases are TGTGCCAGCAGTCCGACTCCCACCGGGGAGCTGTTTTTT.

The chain joins TRBV28 to TRBJ2-7; 7 bases are a match to TRBD1. CDR3 length equals 14 residues. V lost 4 bases, J lost 4 bases, and 7 bases stayed unmatched. Germline lookup yields CDR1 MDHEN and CDR2 SYDVKM. The CDR3 DNA follows: TGTGCCAGCAGTTCCGGGACAGAGGATTACGAGCAGTACTTC. This encodes CASSSGTEDYEQYF.

The chain recombines TRBV6-5 with TRBJ1-1; D unclear. CDR1 and CDR2 (germline): MNHEY, SVGAGI. The CDR3 is 13 residues long. Deletions cut 4 bases from V and 1 base from J, with 7 bases between. The CDR3 coding sequence is TGTGCCAGCAGTTTAGGCGCGAACACTGAAGCTTTCTTT. As protein: CASSLGANTEAFF.

This sequence joins TRBV5-1 and TRBJ2-2, with 9 bases that match TRBD1. There are 15 residues in the CDR3. Losses at the gene ends were 3 bases for V and 6 bases for J; bases not matched to a gene: 6. The germline V gene encodes CDR1 SGHRS and CDR2 YFSETQ. In nucleotides, the CDR3 is TGCGCCAGCAGCTGGACAGGGGTGAGGTCCGGGGAGCTGTTTTTT. It translates to CASSWTGVRSGELFF.

Regarding this clone: The same CDR3 also results from other DNA sequences found in this sample. V usage is TRBV9 and J usage is TRBJ2-1; 8 bases map to TRBD2. The germline V gene has CDR1 SGDLS and CDR2 YYNGEE. V shed 0 bases, J shed 4 bases, and the junction held 3 bases outside the gene matches. The length of the CDR3 is 15 residues. Here the CDR3 DNA reads TGTGCCAGCAGCGTAGGAGGGACTAGGTACAATGAGCAGTTCTTC. This sequence encodes CASSVGGTRYNEQFF.

The V and J genes are TRBV19 and TRBJ1-2; D remains unclear. CDR1 and CDR2 from the germline V gene are LNHDA and SQIVND (reference sequence). V was cut by 10 bases and J by 0 bases, with 15 bases left in between. CDR3 length: 14 amino acids. The CDR3 loop reads CATKPGPANYGYTF. CDR3 bases: TGTGCCACGAAACCAGGCCCTGCTAACTATGGCTACACCTTC.

The rearrangement joins TRBV6-5 to TRBJ2-5; 9 bases match TRBD2. The CDR3 is 14 amino acids. CDR1 and CDR2 from the germline V gene are MNHEY and SVGAGI. Germline trimming cut 6 bases from V and 3 bases from J; bases unmatched to any gene: 5. The CDR3 DNA is TGTGCCAGCAGCGTCCTAGCGGGGAAAGAGACCCAGTACTTC. Translated, it gives CASSVLAGKETQYF.

The chain links TRBV9 to TRBJ1-6, with D hard to call. In germline, CDR1 is SGDLS, CDR2 YYNGEE. There are 16 residues in the CDR3. Trimming pared 3 bases from V and 0 bases from J, leaving 10 bases between. The CDR3 reads CASSDDPSSYNSPLHF. CDR3 in DNA: TGTGCCAGCAGCGACGACCCGAGCTCCTATAATTCACCCCTCCACTTT. The variable domain in full, with the rest retrieved from reference TRBV9 and TRBJ1-6, is DSGVTQTPKHLITATGQRVTLRCSPRSGDLSVYWYQQSLDQGLQFLIQYYNGEERAKGNILERFSAQQFPDLHSELNLSSLELGDSALYFCASSDDPSSYNSPLHFGNGTRLTVT.

This clone occurred a few times. The CDR3 DNA sequence: TGTGCCAGCTCACCCGGGACAGGGACTGATACGCAGTATTTT. Translation gives CASSPGTGTDTQYF. V is TRBV18 and J is TRBJ2-3; 9 nucleotides agree with TRBD1. Germline values: CDR1 KGHSH, CDR2 LQKENI. Trimming removed 3 bases from V and 6 bases from J; junction bases left unmatched: 4. This CDR3 has 14 amino acids. Complete variable domain (other parts from reference TRBV18 and TRBJ2-3): NAGVMQNPRHLVRRRGQEARLRCSPMKGHSHVYWYRQLPEEGLKFMVYLQKENIIDESGMPKERFSAEFPKEGPSILRIQQVVRGDSAAYFCASSPGTGTDTQYFGPGTRLTVL.

This clone came up once. The chain has TRBV3-1 (or the pseudogene TRBV3-2) and TRBJ2-1; tentative D call: TRBD2 (6 bases). The CDR3 length is 14 residues. The germline CDR1 and CDR2 sequences are LGHDT and YNNKEL (reference sequence). V dropped 1 base and J dropped 9 bases, with 13 bases sitting between them. Here the CDR3 DNA reads TGTGCCAGCAGCCAAGTCGGGCCGGGAGTTGAGCAGTTCTTC. It specifies CASSQVGPGVEQFF.

This chain uses TRBV5-6 with TRBJ2-3; 8 positions match TRBD1. V dropped 4 bases and J dropped 3; count of bases not matched to a gene: 10. Germline CDR1 reads SGHDT; CDR2 reads YYEEEE. The CDR3 extends over 16 amino acids. CDR3 in DNA: TGTGCCAGCAGCCTCGAAACAGGGGGTGGGACAGATACGCAGTATTTT. Translated, it gives CASSLETGGGTDTQYF.

V is TRBV25-1 and J is TRBJ1-1; 7 bases fit TRBD1. After removal of 8 bases from V and 3 bases from J, the junction contained 18 bases not matched to a gene. The CDR3 spans 17 residues. CDR1 and CDR2 (germline): MGHDK, SYGVNS. In DNA form, the CDR3 reads TGTGCCAGCCAAATCCAAGGGGGCGCGGGGCTGGACACTGAAGCTTTCTTT. This encodes CASQIQGGAGLDTEAFF.

This sequence joins TRBV10-1 and TRBJ2-1; no clear D. Trimming stripped 6 bases from V and 3 bases from J, with 6 bases between. This CDR3 comprises 12 residues. Germline V lookup: CDR1 WNHNN, CDR2 SYGVQD (reference sequence). This chain's CDR3 is CASSTDYNEQFF. The DNA of the CDR3 is TGCGCCAGCAGCACGGACTACAATGAGCAGTTCTTC.

This rearrangement joins TRBV11-3 to TRBJ2-1; 11 bases align to TRBD2. Germline V CDR1 and CDR2: SGHNT, YENEEA. This CDR3 region has 14 residues. The V gene end was trimmed by 4 bases and the J gene end by 6 bases; junction bases not matched to a gene: 2. Here the CDR3 DNA reads TGTGCCAGCAGCTCTAGCGGGAGGCGCAATGAGCAGTTCTTC. This translates into CASSSSGRRNEQFF.

The rearrangement uses TRBV30 and TRBJ1-3; unclear D gene. CDR1 and CDR2 (germline): GTSNPN, SVGIG (reference sequence). The CDR3 runs to 14 residues. V lost 4 bases, J lost 2 bases, and 12 bases lay in between. The CDR3 loop reads CAWNRAGPGNTIYF. CDR3 bases: TGTGCCTGGAATCGGGCAGGACCTGGAAACACCATATATTTT.

The chain is built from TRBV14 and TRBJ2-5; D not certain. Trimming shortened V by 4 bases and J by 5 bases, and 8 bases separated the two germline ends. CDR3 length: 12 residues. Germline CDR1 SGHDN, CDR2 FVKESK. CDR3 bases: TGTGCCAGCAGCCGGTCCGGGGAGACCCAGTACTTC. It codes for CASSRSGETQYF.

The chain couples TRBV10-3 to TRBJ1-2; no clear D. Trimming stripped 0 bases from V and 8 bases from J, with 7 bases between. Germline lookup yields CDR1 ENHRY and CDR2 SYGVKD. This CDR3 contains 12 residues. DNA for the CDR3: TGTGCCATCAGTGAGTCGCCTTGGGGCTACACCTTC. Translated: CAISESPWGYTF.

The chain combines TRBV4-1 with TRBJ2-3; D call uncertain. V lost 0 bases, J lost 0 bases, and 7 bases lay in between. Per the germline V gene, CDR1 is MGHRA and CDR2 is YSYEKL. This CDR3 spans 15 amino acids. The CDR3 spells CASSQDAVSTDTQYF. The CDR3 coding sequence is TGCGCCAGCAGCCAAGATGCAGTTAGCACAGATACGCAGTATTTT.

V usage is TRBV19 and J usage is TRBJ2-1; TRBD2 agrees at 8 bases. There are 19 residues in the CDR3. The ends lost 5 bases at V and 2 bases at J; junction bases unmatched: 17. Germline loops: CDR1 LNHDA, CDR2 SQIVND (reference sequence). The CDR3 DNA follows: TGTGCCAGTAGTCCCTGGGGAGCGGGAGAGGTTTACACCTACAATGAGCAGTTCTTC. Amino acids: CASSPWGAGEVYTYNEQFF. Combining the CDR3 with reference TRBV19 and TRBJ2-1 gives the whole variable domain DGGITQSPKYLFRKEGQNVTLSCEQNLNHDAMYWYRQDPGQGLRLIYYSQIVNDFQKGDIAEGYSVSREKKESFPLTVTSAQKNPTAFYLCASSPWGAGEVYTYNEQFFGPGTRLTVL.

This rearrangement joins TRBV19 to TRBJ2-7, with D perhaps TRBD2 (6 bases). V was shortened by 2 bases and J by 3 bases, with 14 bases between the two germline ends. The germline CDR1 and CDR2 sequences are LNHDA and SQIVND (reference sequence). The CDR3 loop spans 15 amino acids. CDR3: CASSISDQGGYEQYF. CDR3 nucleotides: TGTGCCAGTAGTATATCGGACCAGGGAGGCTACGAGCAGTACTTC. The complete variable domain, with remaining parts taken from reference TRBV19 and TRBJ2-7, reads DGGITQSPKYLFRKEGQNVTLSCEQNLNHDAMYWYRQDPGQGLRLIYYSQIVNDFQKGDIAEGYSVSREKKESFPLTVTSAQKNPTAFYLCASSISDQGGYEQYFGPGTRLTVT.